This is a list of T cell receptor beta chains from one sample in a study of blood T cell repertoires in COVID-19. Using immunoSEQ multiplex PCR, the repertoire was profiled, and TCRdb retains in-frame clones only, with some absent. Of 650,000 to 800,000 clones listed, about 87% were seen once; the top ten hold about 0.26%. The sample was peripheral blood. The receptors were sampled from a woman between 18 and 30 years old with acute or convalescent COVID-19. The CDR3 runs from the conserved cysteine through the conserved F or W. A D gene is named only where the DNA matches it firmly. Where a row states a size, it is once, few, many or the class of an expanded clone; other rows omit it.

cdr3_length,v_call,d_call,clone_size,j_call,cdr3_nt,cdr3_aa
16,TRBV5-5,-,-,TRBJ2-2,TGTGCCAGCAGCTTGCCTCAGGGACACAACACCGGGGAGCTGTTTTTT,CASSLPQGHNTGELFF
15,TRBV6-2/TRBV6-3,TRBD1,-,TRBJ1-1,TGTGCCAGCAGCCCCGGGGGGACAGGGAACACTGAAGCTTTCTTT,CASSPGGTGNTEAFF
15,TRBV27,-,-,TRBJ2-1,TGTGCCAGCAGTTTCGGCGCAGGGATCTACAATGAGCAGTTCTTC,CASSFGAGIYNEQFF
15,TRBV9,TRBD2,-,TRBJ2-2,TGTGCCAGCAGCCCCGCGGGGACTAGTAACGGGGAGCTGTTTTTT,CASSPAGTSNGELFF
15,TRBV5-1,TRBD1,-,TRBJ1-2,TGCGCCAGCAGCTTGTTCGGACAGGGAAACTATGGCTACACCTTC,CASSLFGQGNYGYTF
16,TRBV7-2,TRBD2,-,TRBJ2-5,TGTGCCAGCAGCCCCCGACTTGCCGCGGGGGGGGAGACCCAGTACTTC,CASSPRLAAGGETQYF
14,TRBV30,TRBD1,-,TRBJ1-1,TGTGCCTGGAGAGAGGGGGCTTGGAACACTGAAGCTTTCTTT,CAWREGAWNTEAFF
16,TRBV27,TRBD1,-,TRBJ1-1,TGTGCCAGCAGTCGGATGACAGGGCATGGAGTCACTGAAGCTTTCTTT,CASSRMTGHGVTEAFF
13,TRBV25-1,TRBD1,-,TRBJ1-1,TGTGCCAGCAGCGACAGGGGAGCCACTGAAGCTTTCTTT,CASSDRGATEAFF
15,TRBV4-3,-,-,TRBJ1-3,TGCGCCAGCAGCCCCCTGGGGGCTCAAGGAAACACCATATATTTT,CASSPLGAQGNTIYF
16,TRBV27,-,-,TRBJ1-5,TGTGCCAGCAGTTTAATTTGGGACAAGGTACATCAGCCCCAGCATTTT,CASSLIWDKVHQPQHF
16,TRBV25-1,-,-,TRBJ2-3,TGTGCCAGCAGTGGGATTCAGGGGTGGGGCACAGATACGCAGTATTTT,CASSGIQGWGTDTQYF
17,TRBV5-1,-,-,TRBJ2-6,TGCGCCAGCAGCTTCCCTTCGGGGAATCCTGGGGCCAACGTCCTGACTTTC,CASSFPSGNPGANVLTF
15,TRBV5-5,-,-,TRBJ2-7,TGTGCCAGCAGCTTTTCTAGTTCAAGCTCCTACGAGCAGTACTTC,CASSFSSSSSYEQYF
14,TRBV18,TRBD1,once,TRBJ2-2,TGTGCCAGCTCCCCGGGACAGGACACCGGGGAGCTGTTTTTT,CASSPGQDTGELFF
13,TRBV6-5,-,-,TRBJ2-4,TGTGCCAGCGGGATCGGGGGTCAAAACATTCAGTACTTC,CASGIGGQNIQYF
15,TRBV27,-,-,TRBJ1-1,TGTGCCAGCAGTTTAGTGGGCAGGGCAGCCACTGAAGCTTTCTTT,CASSLVGRAATEAFF
14,TRBV7-3,-,once,TRBJ1-3,TGTGCCAGCAGCTTGGCCAGGGCCGGAAACACCATATATTTT,CASSLARAGNTIYF
15,TRBV25-1,-,-,TRBJ2-5,TGTGCCAGCAGTGAAGTACGGCGACTACAAGAGACCCAGTACTTC,CASSEVRRLQETQYF
16,TRBV2,TRBD2,-,TRBJ2-3,TGTGCCAGCCGATCGGCAGCGGGGGGACCCACAGATACGCAGTATTTT,CASRSAAGGPTDTQYF
16,TRBV7-8,-,-,TRBJ1-2,TGTGCCAGCAGCTTAGTCCCGACGGGTCACGGGGATGGCTACACCTTC,CASSLVPTGHGDGYTF
11,TRBV12-3/TRBV12-4,-,once,TRBJ2-1,TGTGCCAGCAGCCCGGGTAATGAGCAGTTCTTC,CASSPGNEQFF
16,TRBV5-4,-,-,TRBJ1-2,TGTGCCAGCAGCTCACCTGCCACTCAGGGGTACTATGGCTACACCTTC,CASSSPATQGYYGYTF
11,TRBV3-1/TRBV3-2,-,-,TRBJ1-2,TGTGCCAGCAGCCAAGGCCAACTATGGACCTTC,CASSQGQLWTF
13,TRBV6-1,-,-,TRBJ2-7,TGTGCCAGCAGTGACAGGGCCGACTACGAGCAGTACTTC,CASSDRADYEQYF
16,TRBV9,-,-,TRBJ2-5,TGTGCCAGCAGCGGTGATACGGCAGGGGCGGGAGAGACCCAGTACTTC,CASSGDTAGAGETQYF
18,TRBV5-6,TRBD2,-,TRBJ2-7,TGTGCCAGCAGCCGCCCGGGTGGTGCGGGGGGGTATACCTACGAGCAGTACTTC,CASSRPGGAGGYTYEQYF
14,TRBV5-1,-,-,TRBJ2-2,TGCGCCAGCAGCCAAAACCCGGGGACCGGGGAGCTGTTTTTT,CASSQNPGTGELFF
15,TRBV18,TRBD1,-,TRBJ1-2,TGTGCCAGCTCAGCTACTCAGGGGGGCAACTATGGCTACACCTTC,CASSATQGGNYGYTF
14,TRBV7-2,-,-,TRBJ1-1,TGTGCCAGCAGCTCCTCCGGGGATAACACTGAAGCTTTCTTT,CASSSSGDNTEAFF
17,TRBV3-1/TRBV3-2,TRBD1,few,TRBJ1-6,TGTGCCAGCAGCCGCCCCAGGGGGTGGGGGATTGGTTCACCCCTCCACTTT,CASSRPRGWGIGSPLHF
17,TRBV21-1,-,-,TRBJ1-1,TGTGCCAGCAACCGAGGCGGGCAGGGGACGGCGGCTTATGAAGCTTTCTTT,CASNRGGQGTAAYEAFF
14,TRBV3-1/TRBV3-2,-,-,TRBJ2-3,TGTGCCAGCAGCCGGACTTCTAGCACAGATACGCAGTATTTT,CASSRTSSTDTQYF
11,TRBV29-1,-,few,TRBJ2-1,TGCAGCGCGGACAGAACTGATGAGCAGTTCTTC,CSADRTDEQFF
16,TRBV12-5,-,-,TRBJ1-1,TGTGCTAGTGGTCCCGGACACGGGGCGGGGTACACTGAAGCTTTCTTT,CASGPGHGAGYTEAFF
15,TRBV11-2,TRBD1,-,TRBJ1-1,TGTGCCAGCAGCCCCTCACAGGGGGCAGGGACTGAAGCTTTCTTT,CASSPSQGAGTEAFF
12,TRBV6-5,-,once,TRBJ1-1,TGTGCCAGCAGCCGGGGAGGGAGTGAAGCTTTCTTT,CASSRGGSEAFF
14,TRBV18,TRBD2,-,TRBJ2-7,TGTGCCAGCTCACCAGGGGGGGGTTCCTACGAGCAGTACTTC,CASSPGGGSYEQYF
13,TRBV12-3/TRBV12-4,-,-,TRBJ2-7,TGTGCCAGCAGTTCGGACAGCTCCTACGAGCAGTACTTC,CASSSDSSYEQYF
15,TRBV7-6,TRBD1,-,TRBJ1-2,TGTGCCAGCAGCGAAGCCCTGGACAGGAACTATGGCTACACCTTC,CASSEALDRNYGYTF
15,TRBV6-5,TRBD1,-,TRBJ1-1,TGTGCCAGCAGCCGGGACAGGGAAGATGACACTGAAGCTTTCTTT,CASSRDREDDTEAFF